These T cell receptor beta chains were read from a single sample in a study of regulatory and conventional T cells in RAG deficiency. Produced via immunoSEQ multiplex PCR; TCRdb's table is partial and in-frame only. Counted here are under 20,000 clones, about 87% occurring once; the ten biggest clones make up 1.4%. The sample was also reused in another study, on regulatory T cells.

The material sequenced was Tregs sorted from blood. The receptor set was obtained from a human donor in good health. Each CDR3 is given with its conserved first and last residue. The D gene is left open where the match is weak. Only some rows state a clone size, as once, few, many or a class for expanded clones.

v_gene: TRBV28
abundance: NA
j_gene: TRBJ1-5
d_gene: NA
CDR3aa: CASSLRGYSNQPQHF
CDR3nt: TGTGCCAGCAGTTTGAGGGGGTATAGCAATCAGCCCCAGCATTTT

v_gene: TRBV11-2
abundance: NA
j_gene: TRBJ2-7
d_gene: TRBD1
CDR3aa: CASSLAGTGTYEQYF
CDR3nt: TGTGCCAGCAGCTTAGCGGGGACAGGCACCTACGAGCAGTACTTC

v_gene: TRBV2
abundance: few
j_gene: TRBJ1-1
d_gene: NA
CDR3aa: CASSELEPKAFF
CDR3nt: TGTGCCAGCAGTGAACTGGAGCCAAAAGCTTTCTTT

v_gene: TRBV6-6
abundance: NA
j_gene: TRBJ1-3
d_gene: NA
CDR3aa: CASSPRGGTKLNTIYF
CDR3nt: TGTGCCAGCAGCCCCCGGGGAGGGACAAAACTAAACACCATATATTTT

v_gene: TRBV6-6
abundance: NA
j_gene: TRBJ2-2
d_gene: NA
CDR3aa: CASTALANTGELFF
CDR3nt: TGTGCCAGCACCGCACTAGCGAACACCGGGGAGCTGTTTTTT

v_gene: TRBV29-1
abundance: NA
j_gene: TRBJ2-1
d_gene: TRBD1
CDR3aa: CSVMTGLEQFF
CDR3nt: TGCAGCGTTATGACAGGGCTTGAGCAGTTCTTC

v_gene: TRBV6-6
abundance: NA
j_gene: TRBJ1-5
d_gene: NA
CDR3aa: CASSYRTREQPQHF
CDR3nt: TGTGCCAGCAGTTATAGGACACGAGAACAGCCCCAGCATTTT

v_gene: TRBV5-1
abundance: NA
j_gene: TRBJ2-7
d_gene: NA
CDR3aa: CASMRTQGGYEQYF
CDR3nt: TGCGCCAGCATGAGGACCCAGGGCGGCTACGAGCAGTACTTC

v_gene: TRBV21-1
abundance: NA
j_gene: TRBJ2-3
d_gene: NA
CDR3aa: CASSKAGGGRPSTDTQYF
CDR3nt: TGTGCCAGCAGCAAAGCAGGGGGGGGACGCCCTAGCACAGATACGCAGTATTTT

v_gene: TRBV7-3
abundance: NA
j_gene: TRBJ2-5
d_gene: TRBD2
CDR3aa: CASSLLAGGPREQYF
CDR3nt: TGTGCCAGCAGCTTATTAGCGGGAGGGCCGAGAGAGCAGTACTTC

v_gene: TRBV19
abundance: NA
j_gene: TRBJ2-3
d_gene: NA
CDR3aa: CASSKGVPDTQYF
CDR3nt: TGTGCCAGTAGTAAAGGAGTCCCAGATACGCAGTATTTT

v_gene: TRBV19
abundance: NA
j_gene: TRBJ1-3
d_gene: NA
CDR3aa: CASSIQFSRTAGNTIYF
CDR3nt: TGTGCCAGTAGTATACAATTTTCCCGGACAGCTGGAAACACCATATATTTT

v_gene: TRBV7-9
abundance: NA
j_gene: TRBJ1-1
d_gene: NA
CDR3aa: CASSLRAGKNTEAFF
CDR3nt: TGTGCCAGCAGCTTAAGGGCAGGGAAGAACACTGAAGCTTTCTTT

v_gene: TRBV6-5
abundance: once
j_gene: TRBJ1-6
d_gene: NA
CDR3aa: CASSYSTFVRESPLHF
CDR3nt: TGCGCCAGCAGTTACTCTACTTTTGTCCGAGAATCACCCCTCCACTTT

v_gene: TRBV15
abundance: NA
j_gene: TRBJ2-7
d_gene: NA
CDR3aa: CATSRGESGGTSYEQYF
CDR3nt: TGTGCCACCAGCAGGGGAGAGAGCGGAGGTACCTCCTACGAGCAGTACTTC

v_gene: TRBV6-5
abundance: NA
j_gene: TRBJ2-4
d_gene: NA
CDR3aa: CASSPPGGPKNIQYF
CDR3nt: TGTGCCAGCAGCCCACCTGGGGGCCCCAAAAACATTCAGTACTTC

v_gene: TRBV7-3
abundance: NA
j_gene: TRBJ2-3
d_gene: NA
CDR3aa: CASSSLTDTQYF
CDR3nt: TGTGCCAGCAGTTCCCTCACAGATACGCAGTATTTT

v_gene: TRBV5-4
abundance: NA
j_gene: TRBJ1-6
d_gene: NA
CDR3aa: CASSSLGGGGGSPLHF
CDR3nt: TGTGCCAGCAGCTCCCTTGGGGGGGGAGGAGGTTCACCCCTCCACTTT

v_gene: TRBV6-5
abundance: NA
j_gene: TRBJ1-4
d_gene: NA
CDR3aa: CASSQATNEKLFF
CDR3nt: TGTGCCAGCAGTCAGGCAACTAATGAAAAACTGTTTTTT

v_gene: TRBV7-9
abundance: NA
j_gene: TRBJ2-1
d_gene: NA
CDR3aa: CASSLGGGNYNEQFF
CDR3nt: TGTGCCAGCAGCTTAGGCGGGGGCAACTACAATGAGCAGTTCTTC

v_gene: TRBV29-1
abundance: NA
j_gene: TRBJ1-2
d_gene: NA
CDR3aa: CSVSRGDGYTF
CDR3nt: TGCAGCGTCAGCCGGGGTGACGGCTACACCTTC

v_gene: TRBV5-4
abundance: NA
j_gene: TRBJ2-2
d_gene: TRBD2
CDR3aa: CASSLSGAVTGELFF
CDR3nt: TGTGCCAGCAGCTTGAGCGGGGCGGTCACCGGGGAGCTGTTTTTT